What follows is one T cell receptor beta chain and its context. Its antigen is currently unknown. This table comes from immunoSEQ multiplex PCR, and its TCRdb copy is limited to in-frame clones, with some not included. The sample includes about 68,000 clones, 65% to 80% of them seen just once. This sample is part of a study of radiotherapy plus CTLA-4 blockade in lung cancer. Findings and caveats of the study: In blood, after radiotherapy plus ipilimumab, tumor-derived TCR clones expanded.

Chemo-refractory metastatic non-small-cell lung cancer patients were treated with focal radiation plus CTLA-4 blockade with ipilimumab. Germline V lookup: CDR1 MNHEY, CDR2 SVGAGI. V lost 0 bases, J lost 2 bases, and 8 bases lay in between. The CDR3 spans 14 residues. This TCR derives from a human donor with non-small cell lung cancer who had a complete response to radiotherapy plus ipilimumab. This specimen was peripheral blood, taken from a patient treated with radiotherapy plus ipilimumab. The rearrangement links TRBV6-5 to TRBJ2-7; D remains ambiguous. CDR3 sequence: CASSYSEATYEQYF. CDR3 sequence (DNA): TGTGCCAGCAGTTACTCGGAAGCGACCTACGAGCAGTACTTC.